This TCR beta chain was identified in a study of blood T cell repertoires in COVID-19. Study-wide background: Samples representing acute and convalescent COVID-19 were sourced from the United States, Italy and Spain. The analysed material was cDNA or gDNA that came from T cells, B-cell-depleted T cells, or PBMCs.

Trimming took off 3 bases at V and 5 bases at J, with 8 bases between the two ends. Germline V gene lookup returns CDR1 MRHNA and CDR2 SNTAGT. The CDR3 consists of 13 residues. Methods used by the authors: Estimation of nucleated cell counts was performed using reference gene primer amplification. TCRdb keeps only in-frame clones here, not all; method: immunoSEQ multiplex PCR. Clone size and V and J calls were adopted from that table, with D and trimming inferred from the DNA. The sample contains 470,000 or so clones, 75% to 90% of which appear only once. The TCR sequence derives from a woman aged 25 to 45 with acute or convalescent COVID-19. Material for sequencing was peripheral blood. The chain uses TRBV6-4 and TRBJ1-5; D call uncertain. The CDR3 DNA is TGTGCCAGCAGTGAGTCGAGATATCAGCCCCAGCATTTT. Amino acids: CASSESRYQPQHF.